This passage covers 12 T cell receptor beta chains from one sample sequenced in a study of shared clonotypes between healthy human individuals. The repertoire was sequenced with immunoSEQ multiplex PCR; TCRdb's copy has only in-frame clones and lacks some. The table includes 650,000 to 750,000 clones, roughly 70% detected once. Sequencing used memory CD4+ T cells sorted from blood. The subset here: CD45RA-negative fraction. The receptors were gathered from a woman aged 25-40 years in good health.

This clone was seen just once. The chain uses TRBV30 and TRBJ2-5, with a possible D match to TRBD2 (5 bases). The V end lost 7 bases, the J end lost 6 bases, and 15 bases lay between the germline ends. This CDR3 is 12 amino acids long. Germline CDR1 GTSNPN, CDR2 SVGIG (reference sequence). Here the CDR3 DNA reads TGTGCCTCCGGCGGGCCTCAACAGACCCAGTACTTC. This translates into CASGGPQQTQYF.

V is TRBV5-1 and J is TRBJ1-1, with D hard to call. V was shortened by 0 bases and J by 7 bases, with 7 bases between the two germline ends. The CDR3 length is 12 residues. The germline V gene encodes CDR1 SGHRS and CDR2 YFSETQ. This chain's CDR3 is CASSLGLGEAFF. The CDR3 DNA reads as TGCGCCAGCAGCTTGGGGTTGGGTGAAGCTTTCTTT.

The J gene is TRBJ2-7, the V gene TRBV11-3, with 7 positions matching TRBD2. This CDR3 comprises 20 residues. Germline V gene lookup returns CDR1 SGHNT and CDR2 YENEEA. V was pared by 0 bases and J by 5 bases, with 22 bases of the junction left unmatched. Here the CDR3 DNA reads TGTGCCAGCAGCTTAGACCCGGGACGGCAATTCCGCGCGACTAGCAACGAGCAGTACTTC. Its protein is CASSLDPGRQFRATSNEQYF.

The CDR3 DNA follows: TGTGCCAGCTCACTATCCGTGAATGAAAAACTGTTTTTT. Its protein product is CASSLSVNEKLFF. The chain recombines TRBV18 with TRBJ1-4; D is unclear. Germline CDR1 reads KGHSH; CDR2 reads LQKENI. Trimming left V 4 bases short and J 5 bases short, with 8 bases between. The CDR3 runs to 13 residues.

This clone turned up a few times. The chain recombines TRBV2 with TRBJ2-7; TRBD2 agrees at 10 bases. CDR1 is SNHLY, CDR2 FYNNEI, per germline. V gave up 4 bases and J gave up 1 base; unmatched junction bases: 4. The CDR3 consists of 15 residues. The CDR3, as DNA: TGTGCCAGCAGTGTCGATAGCGGGAGGTCCTACGAGCAGTACTTC. Translating gives CASSVDSGRSYEQYF.

V is TRBV5-4 and J is TRBJ2-1; possible D gene TRBD2, 6 bases. The CDR3 covers 15 residues. Germline assignment: CDR1 SGHNT and CDR2 YYREEE (reference sequence). V shed 1 base and J shed 9 bases, with 17 bases lying between them. The CDR3 here is CASSLKSGGMSEQFF. Here the CDR3 DNA reads TGTGCCAGCAGCTTGAAGTCTGGCGGGATGAGTGAGCAGTTCTTC.

The chain links TRBV2 to TRBJ1-1; D remains unclear. CDR3 size: 12 residues. Germline CDR1 is SNHLY and CDR2 is FYNNEI. V dropped 7 bases and J dropped 6 bases, with 12 bases sitting between them. CDR3 DNA sequence: TGTGCCAGCAACAAAGGGTACCCTGAAGCTTTCTTT. Translated, it gives CASNKGYPEAFF.

The V call is TRBV18, the J call TRBJ1-5, with 11 positions matching TRBD1. This CDR3 has 15 amino acids. Germline V CDR1 and CDR2: KGHSH, LQKENI. The V and J ends lost 3 bases and 7 bases, in that order; junction bases with no gene match: 5. The DNA for the CDR3 is TGTGCCAGCTCACCCGGACAGGGGGCGGGCCAGCCCCAGCATTTT. This translates into CASSPGQGAGQPQHF.

A few counts support this clone. Other DNA sequences in this specimen translate into the identical CDR3. V gene TRBV6-1 combines with J gene TRBJ2-5, with 11 nucleotides matching TRBD2. This CDR3 has 15 amino acids. The germline CDR1 and CDR2 sequences are MNHNS and SASEGT. V shed 4 bases, J shed 4 bases, and the junction held 5 bases outside the gene matches. CDR3 sequence (DNA): TGTGCCAGCAGTGTTGGGCTAGCGGGAGGAGAGACCCAGTACTTC. Protein sequence: CASSVGLAGGETQYF.

This rearrangement joins TRBV28 to TRBJ2-7, with 7 positions matching TRBD1. The germline V gene encodes CDR1 MDHEN and CDR2 SYDVKM. The length of the CDR3 is 12 residues. The CDR3 bases are TGTGCTTCTGTAGGGACAGTCTACGAGCAGTACTTC. This encodes CASVGTVYEQYF. Together with reference TRBV28 and TRBJ2-7, the CDR3 gives the full variable domain: DVKVTQSSRYLVKRTGEKVFLECVQDMDHENMFWYRQDPGLGLRLIYFSYDVKMKEKGDIPEGYSVSREKKERFSLILESASTNQTSMYLCASVGTVYEQYFGPGTRLTVT.

V gene TRBV7-2 combines with J gene TRBJ1-1; maybe TRBD1 (5 bases). Germline-derived CDR1 and CDR2 are SGHTA and FQGNSA. CDR3 length: 15 residues. The ends were cut back, 1 base at V and 1 base at J, with 10 bases in the middle. In DNA form, the CDR3 reads TGTGCCAGCAGCTTAGACCGGGGGGAGAACACTGAAGCTTTCTTT. Its protein product is CASSLDRGENTEAFF.

In its sample, this clone was seen once. This chain joins TRBV11-2 and TRBJ2-2; TRBD1 matches 8 bases. V was clipped by 7 bases and J by 5 bases; unmatched bases: 12. The CDR3 has 16 amino acids. The germline V gene has CDR1 SGHAT and CDR2 FQNNGV. This CDR3 is CASTLTRTGLTGELFF. In nucleotides, the CDR3 is TGTGCCAGCACCCTGACCCGGACAGGGTTGACCGGGGAGCTGTTTTTT.